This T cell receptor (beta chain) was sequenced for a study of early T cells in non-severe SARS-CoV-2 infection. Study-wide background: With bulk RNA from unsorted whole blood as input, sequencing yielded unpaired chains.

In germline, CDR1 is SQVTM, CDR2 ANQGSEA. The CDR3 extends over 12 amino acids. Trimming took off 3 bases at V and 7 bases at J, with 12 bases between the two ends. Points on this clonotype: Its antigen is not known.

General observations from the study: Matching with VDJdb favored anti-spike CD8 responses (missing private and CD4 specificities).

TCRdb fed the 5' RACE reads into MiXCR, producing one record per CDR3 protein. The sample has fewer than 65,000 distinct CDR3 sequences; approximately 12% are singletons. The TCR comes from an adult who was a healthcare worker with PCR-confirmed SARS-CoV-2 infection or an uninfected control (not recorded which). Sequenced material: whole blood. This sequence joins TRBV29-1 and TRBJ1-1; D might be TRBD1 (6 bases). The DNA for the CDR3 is TGCAGCGTTGATATCAGGGGTATTGAAGCTTTCTTT. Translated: CSVDIRGIEAFF.